This T cell receptor beta chain was observed in a study of regulatory T cells in long-lasting Graves disease. Whole-study results and caveats: Whereas new patients shared 950 to 1,000 public clonotypes, persistent patients shared more, at approximately 2,500.

This clonotype was observed many times. Its antigen is unknown. Documented time point: newly diagnosed GD, antithyroid drugs for less than 3 months. RNA extracted from PBMCs served as the sequencing template. Germline CDR1 and CDR2: MDHEN and SYDVKM. The CDR3 covers 15 residues. Trimming left V 4 bases short and J 8 bases short, with 18 bases between. Combining iRepertoire HTBI primers with Arm-PCR of CDR3 regions, the authors built TCR beta libraries. TCRdb itself ran the multiplex PCR reads through MiXCR, one entry per CDR3 protein. Here the sample spans 680,000 or so distinct CDR3 sequences, less than 20% being singletons. These data were likewise used in another study, on T cells in Graves' hyperthyroidism and ophthalmopathy. Per that paper: Most clonotypes expanded in thyroid above 0.001 were likewise present in blood.

This chain uses TRBV28 with TRBJ1-5; possible D gene TRBD1, 6 bases. Sequencing was performed on peripheral blood mononuclear cells (PBMCs), taken at new diagnosis, from a patient treated with antithyroid drugs. The sequence came from a woman aged 25 to 45 with Graves disease. DNA of the CDR3: TGTGCCAGCAGTTCCCCGGGGGGCGGTTTAAAGCCCCAGCATTTT. It is translated as CASSSPGGGLKPQHF.